This T cell receptor beta chain originates from a study of shared T cell receptors in the human thymus. Only in-frame clones appear in the TCRdb table, and some are missing; sequencing was by immunoSEQ multiplex PCR. The repertoire holds roughly 500,000 clones, with about 84% as singletons. Germline CDR1 and CDR2: LGHNA and YSLEER. V was pared by 4 bases and J by 2 bases, with 15 bases between. This CDR3 is built from 15 residues. The same sample was also studied in work on human thymus T cells.

The sample comprised thymocytes. The chain is built from TRBV4-3 and TRBJ2-7; tentative D call: TRBD2 (5 bases). The source is a boy younger than two with a congenital heart defect. CDR3: CASSLRVTAPYEQYF. The CDR3 region has the DNA TGCGCCAGCAGCCTGAGGGTGACTGCTCCCTACGAGCAGTACTTC.